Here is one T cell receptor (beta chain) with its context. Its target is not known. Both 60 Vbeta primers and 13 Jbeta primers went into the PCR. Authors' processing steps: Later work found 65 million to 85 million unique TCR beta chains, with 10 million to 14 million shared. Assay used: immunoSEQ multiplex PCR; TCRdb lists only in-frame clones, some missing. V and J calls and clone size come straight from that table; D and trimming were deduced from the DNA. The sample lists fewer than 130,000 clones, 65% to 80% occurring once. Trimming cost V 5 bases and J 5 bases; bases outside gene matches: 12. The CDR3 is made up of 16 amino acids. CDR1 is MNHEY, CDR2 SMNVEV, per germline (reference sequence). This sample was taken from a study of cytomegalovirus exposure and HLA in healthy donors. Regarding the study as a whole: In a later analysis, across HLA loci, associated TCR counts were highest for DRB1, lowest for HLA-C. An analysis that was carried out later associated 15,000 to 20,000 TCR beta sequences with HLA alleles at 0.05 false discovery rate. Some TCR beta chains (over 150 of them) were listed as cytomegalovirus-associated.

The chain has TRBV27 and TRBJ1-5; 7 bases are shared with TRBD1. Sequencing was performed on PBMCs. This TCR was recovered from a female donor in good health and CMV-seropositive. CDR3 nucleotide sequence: TGTGCCAGCAGTCTGAACAGGGGTGGTGGCCATCAGCCCCAGCATTTT. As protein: CASSLNRGGGHQPQHF.